This T cell receptor (beta chain) was documented in a study of early T cells in non-severe SARS-CoV-2 infection. TCRdb itself ran the 5' RACE reads through MiXCR, one entry per CDR3 protein. The sample records 65,000 to 80,000 distinct CDR3 sequences, around 13% being singletons. The CDR3 extends over 15 amino acids. The germline V gene encodes CDR1 LNHNV and CDR2 YYDKDF (reference sequence). Losses at the gene ends were 3 bases for V and 0 bases for J; bases not matched to a gene: 2. This clonotype was picked up many times. This clonotype originated in an adult who was a healthcare worker with PCR-confirmed SARS-CoV-2 infection or an uninfected control (not recorded which). Sample: whole blood. V usage is TRBV15 and J usage is TRBJ2-3; 8 bases are shared with TRBD2. CDR3 residues: CATSSPSGSTDTQYF. The CDR3 DNA sequence: TGTGCCACCAGCAGTCCTAGCGGGAGCACAGATACGCAGTATTTT.